This T cell receptor (beta chain) derives from a study of control samples from healthy donors and cancer patients. Libraries were prepared by immunoSEQ multiplex PCR; TCRdb keeps only in-frame clonotypes and omits some of them. Of fewer than 300,000 clones in the sample, 82% were seen once. Trimming shortened V by 6 bases and J by 8 bases, and 19 bases separated the two germline ends. Germline V gene sequence: CDR1 MDHEN, CDR2 SYDVKM. The CDR3 sequence is 15 residues long. This rearrangement joins TRBV28 to TRBJ1-4; D gene unclear. Source material: PBMCs. This clonotype was sampled from an older woman with lung cancer. Here the CDR3 DNA reads TGTGCCAGCAGCACCGTGCCAGGCTGGACGGAAAAACTGTTTTTT. This gives the protein CASSTVPGWTEKLFF.